This TCR beta chain stems from a study of cytomegalovirus exposure and HLA in healthy donors. Germline CDR1 and CDR2: SGDLS and YYNGEE. V lost 0 bases, J lost 0 bases, and 18 bases lay in between. The CDR3 consists of 18 residues. PCR involved 60 Vbeta and 13 Jbeta primers. Clones were sequenced by immunoSEQ multiplex PCR, and TCRdb holds only the in-frame ones, with some missing. The data hold 150,000 to 200,000 clones, with 75% to 85% observed a single time. The source of this sequence is a woman between 45 and 65 years old in good health and CMV-seronegative. The chain combines TRBV9 with TRBJ1-2, with TRBD1 as a possible D gene (6 bases). Material: PBMCs. The CDR3 loop reads CASSVAPPGHTTNYGYTF. CDR3 bases: TGTGCCAGCAGCGTAGCCCCACCGGGACACACCACTAACTATGGCTACACCTTC.